This T cell receptor (beta chain) emerged from a study of CD8 T cells in Susac syndrome (dated by TCRdb to about 2019). Looking at the study overall: Whether CD8+ T cell activation and differentiation in Susac syndrome was antigen driven was tested using repertoire sequencing.

RNA was extracted using the RNeasy kit, and about 0.5 to 1 ug of the RNA was reverse transcribed with random hexamers. TCR beta CDR3 regions were amplified with the immunoSEQ multiplex PCR assay covering 54 Vbeta and 13 Jbeta segments. PCR amplification bias was corrected using a synthetic template baseline for primer optimization and computational correction. In the paper's pipeline: Only productive sequences were kept, with reads annotated to V, D and J genes according to IMGT and analyzed in immunoSEQ Analyzer. To calculate clonality, Shannon entropy was normalized by log2 of the number of productive unique sequences and then subtracted from one. For each patient and control, public and private clones were evaluated within the 100 most prevalent clones. Clones were defined as Susac-specific if absent from the healthy and MS cohorts, from around 1,100 published viral clones and from other ImmuneACCESS disease sequences. TCRdb reprocessing: public reads trimmed at Q25 with fastp, clones called with MiXCR, in-frame beta chains kept. Rows are unified per CDR3 protein, each entry keeping the most common DNA and genes. Here the V and J calls rest on TCRdb's processing, not on the authors' analysis. Within this sample are 200,000 to 300,000 distinct CDR3 sequences, with roughly 95% of them counted one time only. 0.06% to 0.08% of the sample goes to the ten largest clones.

On the study overall, not on this receptor specifically: The number of individuals in the TCR sequencing and HLA analysis was acknowledged as relatively small.

Peripheral blood CD8+ and CD4+ T cells from healthy donors, Susac syndrome patients and multiple sclerosis patients were profiled by high-throughput TCR beta sequencing. The multiple sclerosis controls were treatment-naive patients who had stable or active relapsing-remitting disease and met the revised McDonald criteria. Bulk CD8+ and CD4+ T cells were purified by magnetic negative isolation, while CD8+ TEMRA cells were enriched using FACS. Blood was drawn into EDTA tubes, processed within 24 hours, and PBMCs were isolated by density gradient centrifugation. PBMCs intended for TCR sequencing were frozen in liquid nitrogen and were later thawed in a 37 degrees C water bath. A purity of at least 90% was achieved for sorted or isolated CD4+, CD8+ and CD8+ TEMRA cells. On this clonotype itself: Its antigen is unknown. Per-nucleotide qualities are absent, and no much larger clonotype sits a single base away.

The origin of this receptor is a human donor with multiple sclerosis. The sample taken for sequencing was CD4+ T cells from PBMCs.

The base sequence is TGTGCCAGCAGCCCTCGGACTAGCGGGGAAGAGACCCAGTACTTC. Its protein is CASSPRTSGEETQYF. Rearrangement joined TRBV7-9 to TRBJ2-5, with 12 middle bases fitting TRBD2. CDR3 length: 15 amino acids, cysteine to phenylalanine. The entry retains the CDR3 DNA only, 45 bases that are in frame from base 1. Looking up the germline V gene (reference sequence) yields CDR1 SEHNR and CDR2 FQNEAQ. The germline V and J ends show losses of 5 bases and 3 bases respectively, and no gene match explains 4 bases of the junction.